What follows are 23 T cell receptor beta chains derived from one specimen sequenced in a study of cytomegalovirus exposure and HLA in healthy donors. This PCR relied on a set of 60 Vbeta primers and 13 Jbeta primers. Libraries were prepared by immunoSEQ multiplex PCR; TCRdb keeps only in-frame clonotypes and omits some of them. Here the sample table reports 100,000 to 150,000 clones. Source material: PBMCs. Receptors originate from a man in his forties in good health and CMV-seronegative.

The chain recombines TRBV7-2 with TRBJ1-3, with 7 bases aligning to TRBD1. CDR1 is SGHTA and CDR2 is FQGNSA in the germline V gene. The CDR3 loop spans 17 amino acids. J was trimmed by 2 bases and V by 0 bases; bases with no gene match: 7. CDR3 loop: CASSLAGPGQTGNTIYF. DNA for the CDR3: TGTGCCAGCAGCTTAGCAGGTCCGGGACAGACTGGAAACACCATATATTTT.

The gene calls are TRBV15 and TRBJ2-3; maybe TRBD2 (6 bases). CDR3 length: 16 residues. Germline V CDR1 and CDR2: LNHNV, YYDKDF (reference sequence). Trimming took 7 bases from V and 4 from J, leaving 21 bases between them. The CDR3 DNA reads as TGTGCCACCACCTCGTCCCGGGGGTCCTTAGCAGATACGCAGTATTTT. Protein product: CATTSSRGSLADTQYF.

This chain uses TRBV5-1 with TRBJ2-3; perhaps TRBD1 as D (7 bases). The V end was cut by 3 bases, the J end by 0 bases, with 17 bases between. The V gene's germline CDR1 is SGHRS and CDR2 YFSETQ. The CDR3 covers 17 residues. CDR3 sequence reads: CASSWPLAGGSTDTQYF. CDR3 in DNA: TGCGCCAGCAGCTGGCCCCTAGCAGGGGGGAGCACAGATACGCAGTATTTT.

V gene TRBV10-3 combines with J gene TRBJ2-1; TRBD2 aligns across 9 bases. From germline, CDR1 is ENHRY and CDR2 SYGVKD. The J segment lost 5 bases and the V segment lost 6 bases, leaving 8 bases of the junction unmatched. This CDR3 region has 15 residues. CDR3 region: CAIRAGTSQNNEQFF. The CDR3 nucleotides read TGTGCCATCAGGGCCGGGACTAGCCAAAACAATGAGCAGTTCTTC.

This chain joins TRBV29-1 and TRBJ1-1; D possibly corresponds to TRBD1 (6 bases). The V and J ends lost 2 bases and 6 bases respectively, with 16 bases between them. CDR1 SQVTM and CDR2 ANQGSEA come from the germline V gene. The CDR3 consists of 14 residues. The CDR3 loop reads CSVEITGRAPEAFF. As DNA, the CDR3 is TGCAGCGTTGAAATCACAGGGAGGGCCCCTGAAGCTTTCTTT.

V gene TRBV27 combines with J gene TRBJ2-3, with 9 bases fitting TRBD1. CDR1 is MNHEY and CDR2 is SMNVEV in the germline V gene (reference sequence). The CDR3 consists of 15 residues. V was pared by 5 bases and J by 1 base, with 4 bases of the junction left unmatched. CDR3 residues: CASSIRQGGTDTQYF. The CDR3 bases are TGTGCCAGCAGTATCCGACAGGGGGGCACAGATACGCAGTATTTT.

The V and J genes are TRBV5-1 and TRBJ1-1, with a weak D call TRBD1 (6 bases). The V gene's germline CDR1 is SGHRS and CDR2 YFSETQ. The CDR3 extends over 15 amino acids. V was shortened by 1 base and J by 4 bases, with 14 bases between the two germline ends. CDR3 in DNA: TGCGCCAGCAGCTTGTTACAGGGTGAGAGCACTGAAGCTTTCTTT. Translation gives CASSLLQGESTEAFF. Variable domain in full (rest from reference TRBV5-1 and TRBJ1-1): KAGVTQTPRYLIKTRGQQVTLSCSPISGHRSVSWYQQTPGQGLQFLFEYFSETQRNKGNFPGRFSGRQFSNSRSEMNVSTLELGDSALYLCASSLLQGESTEAFFGQGTRLTVV.

The chain links TRBV6-1 to TRBJ1-4; 10 bases align to TRBD1. CDR1 MNHNS and CDR2 SASEGT come from the germline V gene. This CDR3 has 14 amino acids. J was trimmed by 8 bases and V by 6 bases; bases with no gene match: 6. The CDR3 nucleotides read TGTGCCAGCAGGGCCGGGACAGGGGCCGAAAAACTGTTTTTT. Translated, it gives CASRAGTGAEKLFF.

The chain links TRBV5-1 to TRBJ2-3; a possible D gene is TRBD2 (5 bases). The CDR3 loop spans 16 amino acids. The germline CDR1 and CDR2 sequences are SGHRS and YFSETQ. V gave up 0 bases and J gave up 0 bases, with 11 bases separating them. In DNA, the CDR3 is TGCGCCAGCAGCTTGGGAGGGATGGCTAGCACAGATACGCAGTATTTT. Its protein product is CASSLGGMASTDTQYF.

The chain couples TRBV27 to TRBJ2-2; 8 positions agree with TRBD2. This CDR3 spans 12 amino acids. Germline CDR1 is MNHEY and CDR2 is SMNVEV (reference sequence). Trimming removed 5 bases from V and 7 bases from J; junction bases left unmatched: 0. The CDR3 DNA is TGTGCCAGCAGTGCGGGAGGCGGGGAGCTGTTTTTT. It translates to CASSAGGGELFF.

The J gene is TRBJ2-2, the V gene TRBV30, with 8 bases aligning to TRBD2. Trimming removed 8 bases from V and 6 bases from J; junction bases left unmatched: 8. The V gene's germline CDR1 is GTSNPN and CDR2 SVGIG (reference sequence). The CDR3 consists of 13 residues. CDR3 loop: CANVAGGAGELFF. The CDR3 DNA reads TGTGCCAACGTGGCGGGAGGTGCCGGGGAGCTGTTTTTT.

This chain uses TRBV11-2 with TRBJ2-2; 7 bases are a match to TRBD1. There are 15 residues in the CDR3. V was clipped by 4 bases and J by 4 bases; unmatched bases: 6. Germline V gene sequence: CDR1 SGHAT, CDR2 FQNNGV. CDR3 in amino acids: CASSSLTGSTGELFF. The CDR3 nucleotides are TGTGCCAGCAGCTCATTGACAGGGAGCACCGGGGAGCTGTTTTTT.

J is TRBJ2-5 and V is TRBV7-6, with TRBD1 identical over 7 bases. Looked up from germline, CDR1 is SGHVS and CDR2 is FNYEAQ. Trimming cost V 5 bases and J 4 bases; bases outside gene matches: 13. This CDR3 region has 16 residues. CDR3 region: CASSRQTGSGVETQYF. CDR3 DNA sequence: TGTGCCAGCAGCCGCCAGACAGGGTCAGGGGTAGAGACCCAGTACTTC.

The chain joins TRBV5-1 to TRBJ2-1; D gene uncertain. This CDR3 contains 15 residues. With 3 bases removed from V and 0 bases from J, the gap between germline ends came to 10 bases. Looked up from germline, CDR1 is SGHRS and CDR2 is YFSETQ. Here the CDR3 reads CASSSGASSYNEQFF. The CDR3 DNA reads as TGCGCCAGCAGCTCTGGAGCCTCCTCCTACAATGAGCAGTTCTTC.

The CDR3 loop is CVIGLQNEKLFF. In nucleotides, the CDR3 is TGTGTGATCGGTTTACAGAATGAAAAACTGTTTTTT. This chain joins TRBV30 and TRBJ1-4; D gene unclear. Per germline, CDR1 GTSNPN and CDR2 SVGIG (reference sequence). There are 12 residues in the CDR3.

The V call is TRBV21-1, the J call TRBJ1-6. TRBV21-1 is a pseudogene locus. This CDR3 has 11 amino acids. The CDR3 nucleotides are TGTCCGAGCTCCTATAATTCACCCCTCCACTTT. It specifies CPSSYNSPLHF.

The chain is built from TRBV9 and TRBJ2-5; the match to TRBD2 covers 8 bases. CDR3 length: 16 amino acids. The V and J ends lost 4 bases and 2 bases, in that order; junction bases with no gene match: 10. In germline, CDR1 is SGDLS, CDR2 YYNGEE. CDR3 loop: CASSPLGRARQETQYF. CDR3 coding DNA: TGTGCCAGCAGCCCTCTCGGGAGGGCCCGGCAAGAGACCCAGTACTTC.

CDR3 sequence: CASSLKSRGANTGELFF. CDR3 in DNA: TGTGCCAGCAGCTTAAAATCCCGGGGAGCGAACACCGGGGAGCTGTTTTTT. The rearrangement joins TRBV7-3 to TRBJ2-2; maybe TRBD2 (5 bases). The CDR3 has 17 residues. Germline V gene sequence: CDR1 SGHTA, CDR2 FQGTGA. V was cut by 1 base and J by 0 bases, with 12 bases left in between.

This chain joins TRBV11-3 and TRBJ2-7; the D gene is possibly TRBD2 (6 bases). V shed 5 bases and J shed 3 bases, with 20 bases lying between them. Germline CDR1 is SGHNT and CDR2 is YENEEA. The CDR3 runs 16 residues. CDR3 in amino acids: CASSTNRDLDYYEQYF. The CDR3 DNA reads TGTGCCAGCAGCACCAACCGGGACTTAGACTACTACGAGCAGTACTTC.

The chain recombines TRBV6-5 with TRBJ1-2, with D tentatively TRBD1 (5 bases). This CDR3 has 15 residues. V lost 6 bases and J lost 8, with 22 bases in between. In germline, CDR1 is MNHEY, CDR2 SVGAGI. Written as DNA, the CDR3 is TGTGCCAGCAGCCGAGTAGTCTCTCAGGGTGGCGGCTACACCTTC. Protein sequence: CASSRVVSQGGGYTF.

The V gene is TRBV6-5, the J gene TRBJ1-6; TRBD1 agrees at 9 bases. V lost 0 bases and J lost 8; bases outside the gene matches: 5. Germline V gives CDR1 MNHEY, CDR2 SVGAGI. This CDR3 region has 16 residues. This CDR3 reads CASSYSLDRGDSPLHF. CDR3 DNA sequence: TGTGCCAGCAGTTACTCTTTAGACAGGGGGGATTCACCCCTCCACTTT.

This rearrangement joins TRBV5-1 to TRBJ2-1; TRBD2 agrees at 9 bases. This CDR3 spans 14 amino acids. CDR1 and CDR2 from the germline V gene are SGHRS and YFSETQ. V dropped 5 bases and J dropped 0; count of bases not matched to a gene: 0. The CDR3 region has the DNA TGCGCCAGCAGTAGCGGGAGCTCCTACAATGAGCAGTTCTTC. Its translation is CASSSGSSYNEQFF.

As regards this clone: The same CDR3 can be traced to other DNA sequences in this sample. The chain uses TRBV7-9 and TRBJ2-7, with a weak D call TRBD2 (6 bases). V was trimmed by 1 base and J by 2 bases, leaving 9 bases between them. Germline assignment: CDR1 SEHNR and CDR2 FQNEAQ (reference sequence). The CDR3 is 14 residues long. As DNA, the CDR3 is TGTGCCAGCAGCTTAGGCGGGACCACCTACGAGCAGTACTTC. Its protein product is CASSLGGTTYEQYF. Supplemented by reference TRBV7-9 and TRBJ2-7, the full variable domain reads DTGVSQNPRHKITKRGQNVTFRCDPISEHNRLYWYRQTLGQGPEFLTYFQNEAQLEKSRLLSDRFSAERPKGSFSTLEIQRTEQGDSAMYLCASSLGGTTYEQYFGPGTRLTVT.